The 6 T cell receptor beta chains below come from one sample, sequenced in a study of T cell repertoires in cytomegalovirus infection. For these TCRs, the target antigens are not known. TCRdb reanalysed the reads using MiXCR and keeps one entry per CDR3 protein. Of 50,000 to 65,000 distinct CDR3 sequences in the sample, about 18% are singletons; the top ten hold 64%. The source was CD8+ T cells from cultured PBMCs, collected from culture after CMV antigen stimulation. These receptors were collected from a human donor in good health (CMV status not recorded). Some clones in this sample may be carry-over from other donors' samples.

A few counts support this clonotype. This chain uses TRBV7-2 with TRBJ2-7, with 7 bases matching TRBD1. Germline lookup yields CDR1 SGHTA and CDR2 FQGNSA. CDR3 length: 15 amino acids. V dropped 3 bases and J dropped 2; count of bases not matched to a gene: 7. The CDR3 DNA reads as TGTGCCAGCAGCTTGTATCCGGGACAGACCTACGAGCAGTACTTC. Translating it yields CASSLYPGQTYEQYF.

J is TRBJ2-5 and V is TRBV7-8; 13 nucleotides match TRBD2. Germline CDR1 SGHVS, CDR2 FQNEAQ. V trimming: 3 bases; J trimming: 1 base; junction bases outside the gene matches: 2. The CDR3 covers 16 residues. The DNA of the CDR3 is TGTGCCAGCAGCTTTTGGACTAGCGGGAGCCAAGAGACCCAGTACTTC. It translates to CASSFWTSGSQETQYF.

This clonotype was recorded once. The V and J genes are TRBV7-2 and TRBJ1-1, with 10 bases matching TRBD1. With 4 bases clipped from V and 6 bases from J, the junction kept 14 bases outside the gene matches. This CDR3 has 17 residues. Germline assignment: CDR1 SGHTA and CDR2 FQGNSA. CDR3 bases: TGTGCCAGCAGCTCCTTAAGGGACAGGGGTATGGCGGCTGAAGCTTTCTTT. It translates to CASSSLRDRGMAAEAFF.

This clonotype has a count of ten or more. The V call is TRBV27, the J call TRBJ1-4; D remains ambiguous. The germline V gene has CDR1 MNHEY and CDR2 SMNVEV (reference sequence). V gave up 5 bases and J gave up 0 bases, with 13 bases separating them. The CDR3 is 16 amino acids. CDR3 sequence reads: CASSPGEGATNEKLFF. CDR3 nucleotides: TGTGCCAGCAGTCCCGGGGAGGGTGCAACTAATGAAAAACTGTTTTTT.

The gene calls are TRBV9 and TRBJ2-1, with D unresolved. This CDR3 has 14 residues. V was shortened by 1 base and J by 6 bases, with 11 bases between the two germline ends. Germline CDR1 is SGDLS and CDR2 is YYNGEE. The CDR3 loop reads CASSVNRQFNEQFF. The CDR3 DNA is TGTGCCAGCAGCGTAAACCGACAATTCAATGAGCAGTTCTTC.

The rearrangement uses TRBV7-9 and TRBJ2-2; D may correspond to TRBD1 or TRBD2 (5 bases each). CDR3 size: 16 residues. CDR1 and CDR2 (germline): SEHNR, FQNEAQ (reference sequence). Trimming pared 0 bases from V and 6 bases from J, leaving 14 bases between. Here the CDR3 reads CASSLAPGGTAGELFF. CDR3 coding DNA: TGTGCCAGCAGCTTAGCGCCTGGGGGAACGGCCGGGGAGCTGTTTTTT. The complete variable domain, with remaining parts taken from reference TRBV7-9 and TRBJ2-2, reads DTGVSQNPRHKITKRGQNVTFRCDPISEHNRLYWYRQTLGQGPEFLTYFQNEAQLEKSRLLSDRFSAERPKGSFSTLEIQRTEQGDSAMYLCASSLAPGGTAGELFFGEGSRLTVL.